Detailed here is one TCR beta chain. What it binds is not known. 5'RACE template switching with UMIs generated TCR beta cDNA. Using the 5' RACE reads, TCRdb records one entry per CDR3 protein without DNA. This table holds about 370,000 distinct CDR3 sequences. This sample is part of a study of T cells expressing NK-cell markers. Regarding the study as a whole: These same clonotypes (in four donors) also led the CD3+CD56-NKG2C+ fraction. Unclear, still, was the HCMV specificity of the expanded NKG2C+ T cell clones.

The CDR3 sequence is 14 residues long. Germline loops: CDR1 SEHNR, CDR2 FQNEAQ (reference sequence). Sequenced: blood T cells: a sorted CD56 or NKG2C T cell subset, CD4+ or CD8+ T cells, or bulk PBMC T cells (not recorded which). This sequence was found in a woman between 50 and 59 years old in good health. This chain uses TRBV7-9 with TRBJ1-1; the D call from TCRdb, TRBD1, cannot be confirmed without DNA. The CDR3 here is CASSLNFRAAEAFF.